These T cell receptor beta chains were read from a single sample in a study of blood T cell repertoires in COVID-19. The protocol was immunoSEQ multiplex PCR, while the TCRdb copy is restricted to in-frame clones and leaves out a portion. Of 35,000 to 50,000 clones listed, about 86% are singletons. The sequencing input was peripheral blood. These TCRs come from a man aged 70 or older with acute or convalescent COVID-19. The CDR3 runs from the conserved cysteine through the conserved F or W. Rows may omit the clone size; those that give it use once, few, many or a size class.

J: TRBJ2-2; V: TRBV7-2; size: .; CDR3: CASGWRGQGAAGELFF
J: TRBJ2-2; V: TRBV18; size: .; CDR3: CASSPREGSGELFF
J: TRBJ2-3; V: TRBV18; size: .; CDR3: CASSPLGTGSPTTDTQYF
J: TRBJ2-3; V: TRBV11-2; size: .; CDR3: CASSTYWTGDNTDTQYF
J: TRBJ1-3; V: TRBV19; size: once; CDR3: CASSPRGRAERNTIYF
J: TRBJ1-2; V: TRBV14; size: .; CDR3: CASSQDHMQGGYTF
J: TRBJ2-1; V: TRBV19; size: .; CDR3: CASSPARIPAAGVDAQFF
J: TRBJ1-1; V: TRBV5-6; size: once; CDR3: CASSLSGGLTFF
J: TRBJ2-1; V: TRBV18; size: .; CDR3: CASSPTQGRPYNEQFF
J: TRBJ2-1; V: TRBV10-1; size: few; CDR3: CASSESGPGNEQFF